These 16 T cell receptor beta chains were all obtained from the same sample, sequenced in a study of long-term antiretroviral therapy in people with HIV. Survey-level immunoSEQ v3.0 assays were run. Sequenced by immunoSEQ multiplex PCR; TCRdb stores in-frame clones only, minus some. Among approximately 30,000 clones, roughly 83% were seen once, and the ten largest hold roughly 10%. The sequencing used unsorted PBMCs, collected about 2.7 years after starting antiretroviral therapy. The receptors were sampled from a man aged 25 to 40 with HIV.

This clone has a single count. The chain uses TRBV19 and TRBJ2-2; 8 bases are shared with TRBD1. The CDR3 consists of 13 residues. Germline V CDR1 and CDR2: LNHDA, SQIVND (reference sequence). With V trimmed by 10 bases and J by 4 bases, 5 bases remained unmatched. The CDR3 coding sequence is TGTGCCATTCAAACAGGGGGCACCGGGGAGCTGTTTTTT. Its translation is CAIQTGGTGELFF.

J is TRBJ2-7 and V is TRBV28; tentative D call: TRBD2 (6 bases). The CDR3 length is 14 residues. The V and J ends lost 6 bases and 3 bases respectively, with 15 bases between them. Germline CDR1 reads MDHEN; CDR2 reads SYDVKM. The CDR3 loop is CASSTPLGGYEQYF. The CDR3 DNA reads TGTGCCAGCAGCACCCCTTTGGGGGGCTACGAGCAGTACTTC. Full variable domain (outside the CDR3, taken from reference TRBV28 and TRBJ2-7): DVKVTQSSRYLVKRTGEKVFLECVQDMDHENMFWYRQDPGLGLRLIYFSYDVKMKEKGDIPEGYSVSREKKERFSLILESASTNQTSMYLCASSTPLGGYEQYFGPGTRLTVT.

The rearrangement uses TRBV5-1 and TRBJ2-5; 9 bases align to TRBD1. The CDR3 sequence is 16 residues long. Germline CDR1 SGHRS, CDR2 YFSETQ. With 1 base clipped from V and 1 base from J, the junction kept 5 bases outside the gene matches. Written as DNA, the CDR3 is TGCGCCAGCAGCTTGTCGGGACAGGGCCCCCAAGAGACCCAGTACTTC. Translating gives CASSLSGQGPQETQYF.

This chain's CDR3 is CASSPPQGGIGPYF. The CDR3 region has the DNA TGTGCCAGCAGTCCGCCCCAAGGGGGGATAGGGCCGTACTTC. V usage is TRBV28 and J usage is TRBJ2-7; TRBD1 or TRBD2 may be the D gene (6 bases each). V lost 5 bases and J lost 12, with 23 bases in between. CDR1 and CDR2 (germline): MDHEN, SYDVKM. The CDR3 sequence is 14 residues long.

V gene TRBV5-6 combines with J gene TRBJ1-4; 8 bases fit TRBD1. Trimming took 0 bases from V and 4 from J; bases not matched to a gene: 2. CDR3 size: 15 residues. The germline V gene has CDR1 SGHDT and CDR2 YYEEEE. The CDR3 DNA follows: TGTGCCAGCAGCTTGGGGGACAGGCTTAATGAAAAACTGTTTTTT. It is translated as CASSLGDRLNEKLFF.

V is TRBV6-4 and J is TRBJ2-2, with D unclear. V was pared by 2 bases and J by 3 bases, with 4 bases between. This CDR3 has 13 amino acids. CDR1 MRHNA and CDR2 SNTAGT come from the germline V gene. The chain's CDR3 is CASSDRDTGELFF. The DNA of the CDR3 is TGTGCCAGCAGTGACAGGGACACCGGGGAGCTGTTTTTT.

A note on this clone: Other nucleotide sequences from this sample produce the same CDR3. CDR3 loop: CASSLARGDEQFF. The CDR3 coding sequence is TGTGCCAGCAGCTTAGCTAGGGGAGATGAGCAGTTCTTC. This chain links TRBV7-2 with TRBJ2-1; D is possibly TRBD1 or TRBD2 (5 bases each). Trimming left V 0 bases short and J 8 bases short, with 8 bases between. The CDR3 covers 13 residues. The germline CDR1 and CDR2 sequences are SGHTA and FQGNSA.

The V gene is TRBV6-6, the J gene TRBJ2-2; 9 bases fit TRBD1. The length of the CDR3 is 14 residues. Germline trimming cut 7 bases from V and 6 bases from J; bases unmatched to any gene: 6. Germline V lookup: CDR1 MNHNY, CDR2 SVGAGI (reference sequence). The CDR3 DNA is TGTGCCAGCAACCGGGACAGGGCGTCCGGGGAGCTGTTTTTT. As protein: CASNRDRASGELFF.

This clone was found once. The chain joins TRBV30 to TRBJ2-2; 10 nucleotides align to TRBD2. The CDR3 consists of 13 residues. Germline CDR1 is GTSNPN and CDR2 is SVGIG (reference sequence). V gave up 6 bases and J gave up 5 bases; unmatched junction bases: 3. CDR3 sequence (DNA): TGTGCCTGTGGACTAGCGGCAACCGGGGAGCTGTTTTTT. Translating it yields CACGLAATGELFF.

The rearrangement joins TRBV14 to TRBJ1-1; tentatively, D is TRBD1 (5 bases). Trimming shortened V by 1 base and J by 0 bases, and 9 bases separated the two germline ends. Per germline, CDR1 SGHDN and CDR2 FVKESK. The CDR3 covers 15 residues. CDR3 residues: CASSQVVTVNTEAFF. The CDR3 region has the DNA TGTGCCAGCAGCCAAGTGGTGACAGTGAACACTGAAGCTTTCTTT. The full variable domain, completed using reference TRBV14 and TRBJ1-1, is EAGVTQFPSHSVIEKGQTVTLRCDPISGHDNLYWYRRVMGKEIKFLLHFVKESKQDESGMPNNRFLAERTGGTYSTLKVQPAELEDSGVYFCASSQVVTVNTEAFFGQGTRLTVV.

The J gene is TRBJ2-1, the V gene TRBV5-4; D perhaps matches TRBD1 (5 bases). Between the trimmed V and J ends, which lost 4 bases and 9 bases, there was a span of 20 bases. CDR3 length equals 15 residues. Germline CDR1 and CDR2: SGHNT and YYREEE (reference sequence). The CDR3, as DNA: TGTGCCAGCAGCCCGACACCTACCCAAACAGGTGAGCAGTTCTTC. This translates into CASSPTPTQTGEQFF.

The chain has TRBV14 and TRBJ2-1; D call uncertain. The V gene lost 0 bases and the J gene lost 10 bases, with 10 bases spanning the gap. This CDR3 has 13 amino acids. Per germline, CDR1 SGHDN and CDR2 FVKESK. The CDR3 DNA is TGTGCCAGCAGCCAAGATCTCAGGCACGAGCAGTTCTTC. Translated, it gives CASSQDLRHEQFF.

The chain has TRBV28 and TRBJ1-1, with 8 bases matching TRBD1. The V segment lost 7 bases and the J segment 4 bases; nucleotides outside the gene matches: 11. This CDR3 region has 15 residues. In germline, CDR1 is MDHEN, CDR2 SYDVKM. In DNA, the CDR3 is TGTGCCAGCACCAAAATCAGGGGGCTCATCACTGAAGCTTTCTTT. It yields the protein CASTKIRGLITEAFF. The whole variable domain, remainder taken from reference TRBV28 and TRBJ1-1, is DVKVTQSSRYLVKRTGEKVFLECVQDMDHENMFWYRQDPGLGLRLIYFSYDVKMKEKGDIPEGYSVSREKKERFSLILESASTNQTSMYLCASTKIRGLITEAFFGQGTRLTVV.

The chain links TRBV5-6 to TRBJ2-7; 11 bases line up with TRBD2. Germline values: CDR1 SGHDT, CDR2 YYEEEE. The V gene end was trimmed by 4 bases and the J gene end by 3 bases; junction bases not matched to a gene: 6. CDR3 size: 15 residues. The CDR3 sequence: CASSPGTSGYYEQYF. The CDR3 region has the DNA TGTGCCAGCAGCCCGGGGACTAGCGGTTACTACGAGCAGTACTTC.

The CDR3 spells CATRSPGTHLYGYTF. The CDR3 DNA reads TGTGCCACCCGATCCCCCGGGACACACTTATATGGCTACACCTTC. The gene calls are TRBV6-5 and TRBJ1-2; a possible D gene is TRBD1 (6 bases). V lost 10 bases and J lost 5, with 23 bases in between. This CDR3 has 15 residues. CDR1 is MNHEY and CDR2 is SVGAGI in the germline V gene.

V and J are TRBV9 and TRBJ1-5; D is unclear. The CDR3 has 15 residues. V lost 0 bases to trimming and J lost 3 bases, with 10 bases between them. The V gene's germline CDR1 is SGDLS and CDR2 YYNGEE. CDR3 protein: CASSVGGAINQPQHF. The CDR3 DNA sequence: TGTGCCAGCAGCGTAGGTGGCGCGATCAATCAGCCCCAGCATTTT.